Presented here are 27 T cell receptor beta chains from one specimen sequenced in a study of cytomegalovirus exposure and HLA in healthy donors. It was with 60 Vbeta and 13 Jbeta primers that the PCR ran. Only in-frame clones appear in the TCRdb table, and some are missing; sequencing was by immunoSEQ multiplex PCR. Among roughly 110,000 clones, roughly 82% were seen once, and the ten largest hold 2.5% to 3%. Input material: PBMCs. These receptors came from a male donor in good health and CMV-seropositive.

The gene calls are TRBV9 and TRBJ1-1; D is perhaps TRBD1 (6 bases). Trimming cost V 4 bases and J 8 bases, with 12 bases left between them. CDR3 length: 12 amino acids. The germline V gene encodes CDR1 SGDLS and CDR2 YYNGEE. The CDR3 is CASSKGGEEAFF. The CDR3 region has the DNA TGTGCCAGCAGCAAAGGGGGGGAGGAAGCTTTCTTT. Based on the CDR3 plus reference TRBV9 and TRBJ1-1, the full variable domain is DSGVTQTPKHLITATGQRVTLRCSPRSGDLSVYWYQQSLDQGLQFLIQYYNGEERAKGNILERFSAQQFPDLHSELNLSSLELGDSALYFCASSKGGEEAFFGQGTRLTVV.

The chain combines TRBV30 with TRBJ1-3; no definite D call. This CDR3 contains 13 residues. Germline values: CDR1 GTSNPN, CDR2 SVGIG (reference sequence). The V end was cut by 4 bases, the J end by 0 bases, with 7 bases between. The CDR3 DNA is TGTGCCTGGATCGGGAGCTCTGGAAACACCATATATTTT. This translates into CAWIGSSGNTIYF.

With regard to this clone: This CDR3 is also generated by other DNA sequences in the sample. J is TRBJ1-1 and V is TRBV28; 12 bases map to TRBD1. This CDR3 spans 14 amino acids. Germline loops: CDR1 MDHEN, CDR2 SYDVKM. V was clipped by 6 bases and J by 5 bases; unmatched bases: 4. CDR3 region: CASRGQGARTEAFF. The CDR3 DNA follows: TGTGCCAGCAGGGGACAGGGGGCTAGGACTGAAGCTTTCTTT.

The V gene is TRBV6-4, the J gene TRBJ2-7; the match to TRBD2 covers 12 bases. The CDR3 consists of 16 residues. After removal of 2 bases from V and 5 bases from J, the junction contained 7 bases not matched to a gene. In germline, CDR1 is MRHNA, CDR2 SNTAGT. CDR3 DNA: TGTGCCAGCAGTGACGTCCTAGCGGGAGGGCCCGACGAGCAGTACTTC. Its translation: CASSDVLAGGPDEQYF.

The gene calls are TRBV11-2 and TRBJ2-1, with a possible D match to TRBD1 (5 bases). CDR1 is SGHAT, CDR2 FQNNGV, per germline. Trimming left V 1 base short and J 2 bases short, with 9 bases between. The CDR3 contains 15 residues. The CDR3 protein is CASSLVRAAYNEQFF. DNA for the CDR3: TGTGCCAGCAGCTTAGTCAGGGCCGCCTACAATGAGCAGTTCTTC.

V usage is TRBV28 and J usage is TRBJ2-6; the match to TRBD1 covers 7 bases. The CDR3 loop spans 18 amino acids. V shed 10 bases, J shed 0 bases, and the junction held 15 bases outside the gene matches. In germline, CDR1 is MDHEN, CDR2 SYDVKM. The CDR3 DNA reads as TGTGCCATCAGCAGGATTCGGGACAGCGGCTCTGGGGCCAACGTCCTGACTTTC. Its protein product is CAISRIRDSGSGANVLTF.

The chain uses TRBV4-3 and TRBJ2-1; the match to TRBD2 covers 14 bases. The CDR3 is made up of 15 amino acids. V lost 0 bases to trimming and J lost 12 bases; unmatched junction nucleotides: 4. Germline V lookup: CDR1 LGHNA, CDR2 YSLEER. The CDR3 here is CASSQDLGTSGRQFF. Written as DNA, the CDR3 is TGCGCCAGCAGCCAAGATCTTGGGACTAGCGGGAGGCAGTTCTTC.

V gene TRBV9 combines with J gene TRBJ2-5, with D perhaps matching TRBD2 (6 bases). Germline CDR1 is SGDLS and CDR2 is YYNGEE. V was clipped by 8 bases and J by 1 base, with 15 bases between them. CDR3 length equals 14 residues. CDR3 nucleotide sequence: TGTGCCAGGGCGACTAGTGTTGGCCAAGAGACCCAGTACTTC. This encodes CARATSVGQETQYF.

The chain recombines TRBV29-1 with TRBJ2-7, with a possible D match to TRBD1 (6 bases). Trimming shortened V by 5 bases and J by 6 bases, and 17 bases separated the two germline ends. Germline CDR1 is SQVTM and CDR2 is ANQGSEA. This CDR3 is built from 13 residues. CDR3 sequence (DNA): TGCAGCGTTCTAGGGGGACGCAGGGGCGAGCAGTACTTC. This gives the protein CSVLGGRRGEQYF.

The chain carries TRBV19 and TRBJ2-7, with 7 bases fitting TRBD1. Germline V gene sequence: CDR1 LNHDA, CDR2 SQIVND (reference sequence). V gave up 9 bases and J gave up 12 bases; unmatched junction bases: 11. CDR3 length: 11 amino acids. The CDR3 region has the DNA TGTGCCAGCTCACAGGGGCTGGTACGGTACTTC. Translating gives CASSQGLVRYF.

About this clone: This same CDR3 is encoded by further DNA sequences in the sample. The chain has TRBV5-6 and TRBJ1-5, with a weak D call TRBD1 (5 bases). The germline V and J ends were trimmed by 1 base and 2 bases, with 7 bases remaining between them. The CDR3 is 14 amino acids. Germline values: CDR1 SGHDT, CDR2 YYEEEE. Written as DNA, the CDR3 is TGTGCCAGCAGCTTGTGGGGCCGCAATCAGCCCCAGCATTTT. Protein product: CASSLWGRNQPQHF.

The chain employs TRBV7-2 and TRBJ1-2; 9 nucleotides match TRBD1. The CDR3 contains 14 residues. In germline, CDR1 is SGHTA, CDR2 FQGNSA. V was pared by 5 bases and J by 4 bases, with 5 bases of the junction left unmatched. The CDR3 spells CASSTDRGPYGYTF. CDR3 nucleotide sequence: TGTGCCAGCAGCACGGACAGGGGTCCCTATGGCTACACCTTC.

The rearrangement uses TRBV27 and TRBJ1-2; 9 nucleotides line up with TRBD1. The CDR3 length is 14 residues. Germline CDR1 reads MNHEY; CDR2 reads SMNVEV (reference sequence). The V and J ends lost 6 bases and 7 bases, in that order; junction bases with no gene match: 9. CDR3 sequence reads: CASSSPGQGSGYTF. CDR3 bases: TGTGCCAGCAGCTCGCCGGGACAGGGAAGTGGCTACACCTTC.

The chain recombines TRBV7-2 with TRBJ2-1; 8 positions match TRBD2. Losses at the gene ends were 5 bases for V and 1 base for J; bases not matched to a gene: 13. CDR1 and CDR2 from the germline V gene are SGHTA and FQGNSA. The CDR3 contains 18 residues. The CDR3 protein is CASSPRSLAGTSYNEQFF. Written as DNA, the CDR3 is TGTGCCAGCAGCCCCAGAAGTCTAGCGGGCACATCCTACAATGAGCAGTTCTTC.

This clone was observed a single time. The germline gene is not matched at one end of the junction; a read error may be the cause. The V call is TRBV29-1, the J call TRBJ2-1; 14 bases fit TRBD2. The CDR3 is made up of 16 amino acids. Germline CDR1 and CDR2: SQVTM and ANQGSEA. The CDR3 coding sequence is TGCAGCGGGGATCAGGGACTAGCGGGGGATTACAGTGAGCAGTTCTTC. Translating it yields CSGDQGLAGDYSEQFF.

This chain connects TRBV28 to TRBJ2-7; 14 nucleotides match TRBD2. After removal of 6 bases from V and 2 bases from J, the junction contained 9 bases not matched to a gene. Germline-derived CDR1 and CDR2 are MDHEN and SYDVKM. This CDR3 comprises 17 residues. The CDR3 DNA is TGTGCCAGCAGCAGACTAGCGGGAGGGTTATTCCCCTACGAGCAGTACTTC. Residues: CASSRLAGGLFPYEQYF.

This clone was seen a handful of times. The rearrangement joins TRBV6-5 to TRBJ1-4; no definite D call. The CDR3 runs to 13 residues. Germline V gene sequence: CDR1 MNHEY, CDR2 SVGAGI. V was clipped by 9 bases and J by 7 bases, with 15 bases between them. For the CDR3, the DNA is TGTGCCAGTTGCGGGGTTCTAGGTGAAAAACTGTTTTTT. This sequence encodes CASCGVLGEKLFF.

The chain employs TRBV2 and TRBJ1-2, with 7 bases that match TRBD1. The CDR3 is made up of 16 amino acids. J gave up 5 bases and V 3 bases, and 12 bases lay outside the gene matches. Germline V CDR1 and CDR2: SNHLY, FYNNEI. The CDR3 DNA sequence: TGTGCCAGCAGTGAGGGACAGAGAGCAATAACTTATGGCTACACCTTC. It yields the protein CASSEGQRAITYGYTF.

J is TRBJ2-7 and V is TRBV7-9; 10 nucleotides match TRBD1. Germline-derived CDR1 and CDR2 are SEHNR and FQNEAQ (reference sequence). V shed 6 bases and J 1 base; nucleotides not matched to a gene: 6. The CDR3 is made up of 15 amino acids. Written as DNA, the CDR3 is TGTGCCAGCAGTCCTGGACAGGGGGATTCCTACGAGCAGTACTTC. Translation: CASSPGQGDSYEQYF.

The V gene is TRBV5-1, the J gene TRBJ2-6; maybe TRBD2 (6 bases). V was clipped by 0 bases and J by 8 bases, with 9 bases between them. Germline CDR1 reads SGHRS; CDR2 reads YFSETQ. CDR3 length: 14 residues. Written as DNA, the CDR3 is TGCGCCAGCAGCTTGGATGCGGGAACCAACGTCCTGACTTTC. Its protein product is CASSLDAGTNVLTF.

V and J are TRBV5-1 and TRBJ1-4; D gene unclear. Trimming stripped 2 bases from V and 7 bases from J, with 12 bases between. The CDR3 is made up of 14 amino acids. Germline lookup yields CDR1 SGHRS and CDR2 YFSETQ. The CDR3 nucleotides read TGCGCCAGCAGCTTAGGCGGCCGGAGTGAAAAACTGTTTTTT. Its protein is CASSLGGRSEKLFF.

The chain joins TRBV6-5 to TRBJ1-2, with 8 bases matching TRBD1. J gave up 3 bases and V 6 bases, and 6 bases lay outside the gene matches. Germline V CDR1 and CDR2: MNHEY, SVGAGI. The length of the CDR3 is 14 residues. CDR3 sequence reads: CASRRATGDYGYTF. The CDR3 DNA reads as TGTGCCAGCAGGAGAGCGACAGGGGACTATGGCTACACCTTC.

V and J are TRBV9 and TRBJ2-5; TRBD2 aligns across 7 bases. This CDR3 has 14 amino acids. Germline values: CDR1 SGDLS, CDR2 YYNGEE. The trim removed 4 bases at V and 3 bases at J, leaving 6 bases unmatched. CDR3 nucleotide sequence: TGTGCCAGCAGCCCAGGACTAGTCAAAGAGACCCAGTACTTC. Translated, it gives CASSPGLVKETQYF.

In its sample, this clone was seen a few times. The CDR3: CASSLNGAYEQYF. CDR3 coding DNA: TGTGCCAGCAGCTTAAACGGGGCCTACGAGCAGTACTTC. The chain combines TRBV7-6 with TRBJ2-7; D might be TRBD2 (5 bases). Trimming pared 2 bases from V and 2 bases from J, leaving 7 bases between. The CDR3 runs 13 residues. The germline gives CDR1 SGHVS, CDR2 FNYEAQ.

This chain joins TRBV2 and TRBJ1-5; D unclear. V gave up 4 bases and J gave up 3 bases, with 13 bases separating them. Germline CDR1 is SNHLY and CDR2 is FYNNEI. This CDR3 spans 15 amino acids. In DNA form, the CDR3 reads TGTGCCAGCAGTGGAGGGCAGGTCGACAATCAGCCCCAGCATTTT. Translation: CASSGGQVDNQPQHF. Drawing the rest from reference TRBV2 and TRBJ1-5, the complete variable domain is EPEVTQTPSHQVTQMGQEVILRCVPISNHLYFYWYRQILGQKVEFLVSFYNNEISEKSEIFDDQFSVERPDGSNFTLKIRSTKLEDSAMYFCASSGGQVDNQPQHFGDGTRLSIL.

The J gene is TRBJ2-5, the V gene TRBV7-2, with D perhaps TRBD1 (5 bases). The CDR3 is made up of 18 amino acids. Trimming took off 2 bases at V and 2 bases at J, with 21 bases between the two ends. CDR1 and CDR2 (germline): SGHTA, FQGNSA. CDR3 nucleotides: TGTGCCAGCAGCTTATTCACGCTAAGGAAGGGGTTACAAGAGACCCAGTACTTC. Translating gives CASSLFTLRKGLQETQYF. Together with reference TRBV7-2 and TRBJ2-5, the CDR3 gives the full variable domain: GAGVSQSPSNKVTEKGKDVELRCDPISGHTALYWYRQSLGQGLEFLIYFQGNSAPDKSGLPSDRFSAERTGGSVSTLTIQRTQQEDSAVYLCASSLFTLRKGLQETQYFGPGTRLLVL.

CDR3 sequence (DNA): TGTGCCAGCAGTGGGAACAGGATGAGTGGTCAGCCCCAGCATTTT. This gives the protein CASSGNRMSGQPQHF. The chain joins TRBV2 to TRBJ1-5; perhaps TRBD1 as D (5 bases). V lost 4 bases and J lost 6, with 16 bases in between. The CDR3 sequence is 15 residues long. CDR1 is SNHLY, CDR2 FYNNEI, per germline.